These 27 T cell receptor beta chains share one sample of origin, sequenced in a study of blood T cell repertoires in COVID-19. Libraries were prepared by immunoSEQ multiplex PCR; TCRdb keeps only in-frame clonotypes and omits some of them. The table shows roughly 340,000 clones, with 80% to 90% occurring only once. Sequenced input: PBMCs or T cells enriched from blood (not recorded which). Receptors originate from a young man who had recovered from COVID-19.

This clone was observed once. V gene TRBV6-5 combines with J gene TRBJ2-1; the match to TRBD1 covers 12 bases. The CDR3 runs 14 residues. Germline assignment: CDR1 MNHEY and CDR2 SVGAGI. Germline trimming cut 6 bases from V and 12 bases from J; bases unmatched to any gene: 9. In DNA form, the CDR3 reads TGTGCCAGCAGCGCCGGGACAGGGGGCGCTCGGCAGTTCTTC. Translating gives CASSAGTGGARQFF.

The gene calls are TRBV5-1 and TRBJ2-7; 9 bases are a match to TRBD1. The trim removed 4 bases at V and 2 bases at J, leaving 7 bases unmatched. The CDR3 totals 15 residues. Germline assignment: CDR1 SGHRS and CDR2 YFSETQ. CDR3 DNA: TGCGCCAGCAGCGCAGGGACAGGGAGCACCTACGAGCAGTACTTC. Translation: CASSAGTGSTYEQYF.

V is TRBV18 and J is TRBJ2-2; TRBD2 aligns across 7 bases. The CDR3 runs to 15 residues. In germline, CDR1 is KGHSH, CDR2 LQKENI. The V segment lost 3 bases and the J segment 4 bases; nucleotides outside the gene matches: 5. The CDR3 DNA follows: TGTGCCAGCTCACCGGCTAGCGGATTCACCGGGGAGCTGTTTTTT. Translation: CASSPASGFTGELFF.

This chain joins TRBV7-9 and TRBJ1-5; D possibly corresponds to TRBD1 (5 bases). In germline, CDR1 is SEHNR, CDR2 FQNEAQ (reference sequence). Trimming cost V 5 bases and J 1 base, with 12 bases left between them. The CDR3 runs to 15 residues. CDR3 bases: TGTGCCAGCAGCCCAGGGCCGAACAGCAATCAGCCCCAGCATTTT. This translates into CASSPGPNSNQPQHF.

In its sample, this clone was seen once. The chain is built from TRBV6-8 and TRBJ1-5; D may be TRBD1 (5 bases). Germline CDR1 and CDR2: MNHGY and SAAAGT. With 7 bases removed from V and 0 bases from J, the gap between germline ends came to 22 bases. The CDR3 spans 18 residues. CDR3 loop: CASTNGSRVKDSNQPQHF. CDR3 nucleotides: TGTGCCAGCACCAACGGGTCCAGGGTAAAGGATAGCAATCAGCCCCAGCATTTT.

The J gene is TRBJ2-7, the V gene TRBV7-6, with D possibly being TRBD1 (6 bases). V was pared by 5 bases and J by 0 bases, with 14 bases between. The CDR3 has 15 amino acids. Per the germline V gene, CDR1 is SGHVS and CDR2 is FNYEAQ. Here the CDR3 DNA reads TGTGCCAGCAGCGTCGGGACATTGAGCTCCTACGAGCAGTACTTC. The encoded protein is CASSVGTLSSYEQYF.

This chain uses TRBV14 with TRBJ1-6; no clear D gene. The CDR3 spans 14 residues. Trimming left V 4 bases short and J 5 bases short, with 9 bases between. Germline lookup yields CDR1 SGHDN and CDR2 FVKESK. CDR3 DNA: TGTGCCAGCAGCCTTGGCAGGAATAATTCACCCCTCCACTTT. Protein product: CASSLGRNNSPLHF.

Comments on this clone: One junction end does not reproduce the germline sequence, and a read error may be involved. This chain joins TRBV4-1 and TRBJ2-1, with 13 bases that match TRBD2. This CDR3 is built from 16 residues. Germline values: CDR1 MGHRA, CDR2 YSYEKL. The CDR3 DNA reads TGCGCCAGCAGCGAAGACACTAGCGGGGGGGCCCATGAGCAGTTCTTC. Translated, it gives CASSEDTSGGAHEQFF.

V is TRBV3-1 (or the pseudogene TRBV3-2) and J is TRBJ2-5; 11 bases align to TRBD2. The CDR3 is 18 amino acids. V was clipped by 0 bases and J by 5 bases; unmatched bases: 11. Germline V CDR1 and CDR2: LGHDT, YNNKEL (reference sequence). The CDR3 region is CASSQDLLPASGGETQYF. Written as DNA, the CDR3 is TGTGCCAGCAGCCAAGACCTCCTACCGGCTAGCGGGGGGGAGACCCAGTACTTC.

For the CDR3, the DNA is TGTGCCAGCTCATCCCTTAGCGGGTCACGAGATACGCAGTATTTT. Amino acid sequence: CASSSLSGSRDTQYF. The chain links TRBV18 to TRBJ2-3, with 7 bases matching TRBD2. Germline V gene lookup returns CDR1 KGHSH and CDR2 LQKENI. CDR3 size: 15 residues. V shed 5 bases, J shed 5 bases, and the junction held 10 bases outside the gene matches.

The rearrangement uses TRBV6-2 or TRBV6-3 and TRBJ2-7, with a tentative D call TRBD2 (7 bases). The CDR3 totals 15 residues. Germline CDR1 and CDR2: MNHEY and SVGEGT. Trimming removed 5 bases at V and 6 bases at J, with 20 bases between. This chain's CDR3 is CASSDAGAPGVEQYF. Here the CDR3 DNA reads TGTGCCAGCAGTGACGCGGGGGCCCCGGGGGTCGAGCAGTACTTC.

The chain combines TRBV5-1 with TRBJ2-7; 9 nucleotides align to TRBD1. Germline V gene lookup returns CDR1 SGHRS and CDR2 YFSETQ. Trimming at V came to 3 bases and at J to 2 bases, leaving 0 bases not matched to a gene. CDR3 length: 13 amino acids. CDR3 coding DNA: TGCGCCAGCAGCTGGGACAGGGCCTACGAGCAGTACTTC. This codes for CASSWDRAYEQYF.

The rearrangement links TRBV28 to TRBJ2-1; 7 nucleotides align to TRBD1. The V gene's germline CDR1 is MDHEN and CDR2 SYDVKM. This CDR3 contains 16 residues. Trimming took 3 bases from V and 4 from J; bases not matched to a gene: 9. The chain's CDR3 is CASSLNRGPPYNEQFF. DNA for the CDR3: TGTGCCAGCAGTTTGAACAGGGGACCGCCTTACAATGAGCAGTTCTTC.

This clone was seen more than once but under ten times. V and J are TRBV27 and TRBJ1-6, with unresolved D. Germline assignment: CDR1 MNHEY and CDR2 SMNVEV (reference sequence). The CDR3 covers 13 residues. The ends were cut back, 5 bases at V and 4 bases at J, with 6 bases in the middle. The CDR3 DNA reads TGTGCCAGCAGTGCCGGTTATAATTCACCCCTCCACTTT. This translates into CASSAGYNSPLHF.

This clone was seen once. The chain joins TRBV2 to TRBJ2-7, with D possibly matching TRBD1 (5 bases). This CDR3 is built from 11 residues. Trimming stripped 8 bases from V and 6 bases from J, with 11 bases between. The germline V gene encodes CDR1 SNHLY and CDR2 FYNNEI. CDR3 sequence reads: CASVEGVEQYF. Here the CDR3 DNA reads TGTGCCAGCGTCGAAGGGGTCGAGCAGTACTTC.

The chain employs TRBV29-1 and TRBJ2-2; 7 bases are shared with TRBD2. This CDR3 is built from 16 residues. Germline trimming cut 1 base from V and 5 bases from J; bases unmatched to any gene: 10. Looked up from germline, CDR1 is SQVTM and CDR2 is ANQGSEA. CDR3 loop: CSVEAGGLVGTGELFF. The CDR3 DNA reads TGCAGCGTTGAAGCCGGAGGACTAGTTGGAACCGGGGAGCTGTTTTTT.

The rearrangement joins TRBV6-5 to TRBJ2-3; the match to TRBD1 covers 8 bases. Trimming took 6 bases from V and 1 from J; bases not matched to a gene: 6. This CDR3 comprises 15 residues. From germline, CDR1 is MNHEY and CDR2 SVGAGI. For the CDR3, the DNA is TGTGCCAGCAGCTCTGGACAGGGAGGCACAGATACGCAGTATTTT. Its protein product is CASSSGQGGTDTQYF.

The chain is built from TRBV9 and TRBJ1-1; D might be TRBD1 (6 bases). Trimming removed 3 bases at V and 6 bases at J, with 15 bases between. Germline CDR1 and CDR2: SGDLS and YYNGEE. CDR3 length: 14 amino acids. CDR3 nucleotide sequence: TGTGCCAGCAGCGCCGTCGTAACAGGGTCTGAAGCTTTCTTT. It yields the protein CASSAVVTGSEAFF.

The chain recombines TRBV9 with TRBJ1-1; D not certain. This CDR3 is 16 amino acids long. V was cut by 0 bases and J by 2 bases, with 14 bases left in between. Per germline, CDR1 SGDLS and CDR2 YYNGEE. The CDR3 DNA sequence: TGTGCCAGCAGCGTAGGGAGGGAAAGGCTAAACACTGAAGCTTTCTTT. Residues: CASSVGRERLNTEAFF. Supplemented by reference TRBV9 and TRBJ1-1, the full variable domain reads DSGVTQTPKHLITATGQRVTLRCSPRSGDLSVYWYQQSLDQGLQFLIQYYNGEERAKGNILERFSAQQFPDLHSELNLSSLELGDSALYFCASSVGRERLNTEAFFGQGTRLTVV.

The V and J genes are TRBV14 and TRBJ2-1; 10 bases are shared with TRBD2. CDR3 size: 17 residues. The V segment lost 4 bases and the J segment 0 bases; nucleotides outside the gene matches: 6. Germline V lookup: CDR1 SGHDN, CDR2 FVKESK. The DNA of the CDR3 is TGTGCCAGCAGCCCCGGACTAGCGGAGGGCTCCTACAATGAGCAGTTCTTC. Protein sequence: CASSPGLAEGSYNEQFF.

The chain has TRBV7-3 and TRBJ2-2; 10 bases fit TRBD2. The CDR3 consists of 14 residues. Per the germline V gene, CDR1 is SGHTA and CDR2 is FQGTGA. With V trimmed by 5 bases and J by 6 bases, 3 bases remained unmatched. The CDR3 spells CASSLLAGSGELFF. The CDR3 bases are TGTGCCAGCAGCCTACTAGCGGGGTCCGGGGAGCTGTTTTTT. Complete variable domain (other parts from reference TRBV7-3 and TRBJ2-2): GAGVSQTPSNKVTEKGKYVELRCDPISGHTALYWYRQSLGQGPEFLIYFQGTGAADDSGLPNDRFFAVRPEGSVSTLKIQRTERGDSAVYLCASSLLAGSGELFFGEGSRLTVL.

CDR3 sequence: CASSKDRIYTF. The DNA for the CDR3 is TGTGCCAGTAGTAAAGACAGGATCTACACCTTC. The chain has TRBV19 and TRBJ1-2; D perhaps matches TRBD1 (6 bases). V was cut by 4 bases and J by 10 bases, with 10 bases left in between. The germline CDR1 and CDR2 sequences are LNHDA and SQIVND (reference sequence). This CDR3 is 11 amino acids long.

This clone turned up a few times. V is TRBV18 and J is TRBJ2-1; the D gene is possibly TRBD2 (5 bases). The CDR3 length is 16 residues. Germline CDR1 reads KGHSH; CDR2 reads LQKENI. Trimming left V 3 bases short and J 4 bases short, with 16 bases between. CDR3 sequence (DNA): TGTGCCAGCTCACCTTCCGGGGTCGGAACGTACAATGAGCAGTTCTTC. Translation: CASSPSGVGTYNEQFF.

The CDR3 loop reads CASSSWTGDTYGYTF. The DNA of the CDR3 is TGTGCCAGCAGTTCTTGGACAGGAGACACCTATGGCTACACCTTC. V usage is TRBV25-1 and J usage is TRBJ1-2, with 7 bases matching TRBD1. Germline V gives CDR1 MGHDK, CDR2 SYGVNS. V was clipped by 5 bases and J by 4 bases; unmatched bases: 10. This CDR3 comprises 15 residues.

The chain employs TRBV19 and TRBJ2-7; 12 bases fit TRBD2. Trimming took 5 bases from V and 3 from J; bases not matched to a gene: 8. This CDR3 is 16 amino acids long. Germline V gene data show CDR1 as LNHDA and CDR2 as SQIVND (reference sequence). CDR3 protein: CASSLGTSGYNYEQYF. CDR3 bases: TGTGCCAGTAGTCTAGGGACTAGCGGGTACAACTACGAGCAGTACTTC. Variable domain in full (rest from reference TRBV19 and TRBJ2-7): DGGITQSPKYLFRKEGQNVTLSCEQNLNHDAMYWYRQDPGQGLRLIYYSQIVNDFQKGDIAEGYSVSREKKESFPLTVTSAQKNPTAFYLCASSLGTSGYNYEQYFGPGTRLTVT.

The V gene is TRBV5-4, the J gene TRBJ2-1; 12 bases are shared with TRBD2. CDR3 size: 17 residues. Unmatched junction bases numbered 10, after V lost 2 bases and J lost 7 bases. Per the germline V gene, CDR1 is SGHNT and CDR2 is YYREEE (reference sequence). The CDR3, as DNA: TGTGCCAGCAGCTTTGTCCTAGCGGGAGGGCTATCTAATGAGCAGTTCTTC. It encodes CASSFVLAGGLSNEQFF.

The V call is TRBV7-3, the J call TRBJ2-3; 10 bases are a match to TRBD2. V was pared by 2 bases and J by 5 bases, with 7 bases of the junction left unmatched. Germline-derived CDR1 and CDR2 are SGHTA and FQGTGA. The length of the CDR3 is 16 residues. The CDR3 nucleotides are TGTGCCAGCAGCTTAGGGACTAGCGATTTAGGAGATACGCAGTATTTT. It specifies CASSLGTSDLGDTQYF. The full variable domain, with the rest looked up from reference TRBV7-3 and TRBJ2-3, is GAGVSQTPSNKVTEKGKYVELRCDPISGHTALYWYRQSLGQGPEFLIYFQGTGAADDSGLPNDRFFAVRPEGSVSTLKIQRTERGDSAVYLCASSLGTSDLGDTQYFGPGTRLTVL.